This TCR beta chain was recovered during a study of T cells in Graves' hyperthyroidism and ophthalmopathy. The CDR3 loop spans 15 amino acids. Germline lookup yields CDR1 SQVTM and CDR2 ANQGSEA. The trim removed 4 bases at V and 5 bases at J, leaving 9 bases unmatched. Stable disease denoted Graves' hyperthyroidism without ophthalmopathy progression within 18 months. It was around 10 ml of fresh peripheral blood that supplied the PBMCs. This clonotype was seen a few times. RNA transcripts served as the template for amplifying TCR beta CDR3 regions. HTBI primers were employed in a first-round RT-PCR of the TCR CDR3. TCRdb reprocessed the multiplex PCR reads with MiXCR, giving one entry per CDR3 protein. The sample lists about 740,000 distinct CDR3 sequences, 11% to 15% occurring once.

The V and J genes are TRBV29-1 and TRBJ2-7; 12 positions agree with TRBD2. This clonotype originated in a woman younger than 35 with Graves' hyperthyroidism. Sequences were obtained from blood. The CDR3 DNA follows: TGCAGCGTTGTGCGGACTAGCGGGACTGGGAACGAGCAGTACTTC. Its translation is CSVVRTSGTGNEQYF.